This passage covers 26 T cell receptor beta chains from one sample sequenced in a study of CD8 T cells in ankylosing spondylitis. Whole-study findings and limits: Typical of ankylosing spondylitis blood, it appeared, was a TCR beta motif of under 10 highly homologous variants.

The antigens these receptors bind are not known. MiXCR, applied by TCRdb to the 5' RACE reads, yields one record per CDR3 protein. Of around 220,000 distinct CDR3 sequences listed, around 18% were seen once; the top ten hold about 44%. The sequencing input was blood, either unsorted or a sorted T cell fraction (not recorded which). The receptors originated from a male donor with ankylosing spondylitis.

The V gene is TRBV7-9, the J gene TRBJ1-2, with D unclear. Germline assignment: CDR1 SEHNR and CDR2 FQNEAQ (reference sequence). The V and J ends lost 6 bases and 4 bases respectively, with 6 bases between them. The CDR3 sequence is 11 residues long. For the CDR3, the DNA is TGTGCCAGCAGGACCCTCTATGGCTACACCTTC. Translating it yields CASRTLYGYTF.

This clonotype was detected only a few times. V usage is TRBV20-1 and J usage is TRBJ1-2; tentatively, D is TRBD1 (6 bases). V was trimmed by 6 bases and J by 4 bases, leaving 18 bases between them. Per germline, CDR1 DFQATT and CDR2 SNEGSKA (reference sequence). This CDR3 comprises 14 residues. The CDR3 sequence: CSATGQLEGYGYTF. DNA of the CDR3: TGCAGTGCGACCGGACAGCTTGAAGGCTATGGCTACACCTTC.

The chain has TRBV14 and TRBJ1-4; no definite D call. Germline CDR1 SGHDN, CDR2 FVKESK. The CDR3 has 19 residues. V was cut by 0 bases and J by 0 bases, with 17 bases left in between. CDR3 DNA sequence: TGTGCCAGCAGCCAAGATGATTTAGTTCGGCCTGCAACTAATGAAAAACTGTTTTTT. Its protein product is CASSQDDLVRPATNEKLFF.

The chain carries TRBV3-1 and TRBJ2-4; possibly TRBD1 or TRBD2 for D (5 bases each). This CDR3 has 13 amino acids. V lost 3 bases and J lost 7, with 10 bases in between. In germline, CDR1 is LGHDT, CDR2 YNNKEL (reference sequence). Here the CDR3 DNA reads TGTGCCAGCAGCCAGGGGACGGCCAACATTCAGTACTTC. This translates into CASSQGTANIQYF.

In its sample, this clonotype was seen a few times. V gene TRBV7-9 combines with J gene TRBJ2-5; weak D call: TRBD1 (5 bases). The germline V gene encodes CDR1 SEHNR and CDR2 FQNEAQ (reference sequence). The germline V and J ends were trimmed by 2 bases and 2 bases, with 12 bases remaining between them. The CDR3 is 15 amino acids. The CDR3 spells CASSLRGTDQETQYF. The CDR3 nucleotides read TGTGCCAGCAGCTTAAGGGGAACAGATCAAGAGACCCAGTACTTC.

The chain uses TRBV7-9 and TRBJ2-3; 15 nucleotides align to TRBD2. The germline CDR1 and CDR2 sequences are SEHNR and FQNEAQ (reference sequence). The CDR3 extends over 17 amino acids. The ends lost 5 bases at V and 2 bases at J; junction bases unmatched: 5. The CDR3 bases are TGTGCCAGCAGCAAGGGACTAGCGGGAGGCAACACAGATACGCAGTATTTT. This codes for CASSKGLAGGNTDTQYF.

This clonotype occurred a few times. The chain uses TRBV19 and TRBJ2-7; D tentatively fits TRBD1 or TRBD2 (5 bases each). The CDR3 contains 14 residues. Trimming took off 3 bases at V and 0 bases at J, with 9 bases between the two ends. The germline V gene has CDR1 LNHDA and CDR2 SQIVND (reference sequence). The CDR3 region is CASSMTGASYEQYF. CDR3 bases: TGTGCCAGTAGTATGACCGGGGCCTCCTACGAGCAGTACTTC.

This clonotype was observed a few times. The gene calls are TRBV7-9 and TRBJ1-1, with a possible D match to TRBD1 (6 bases). Trimming pared 4 bases from V and 0 bases from J, leaving 12 bases between. CDR1 is SEHNR and CDR2 is FQNEAQ in the germline V gene (reference sequence). The CDR3 is 15 amino acids. The DNA of the CDR3 is TGTGCCAGCAGCTCATACAGGGAAATGAACACTGAAGCTTTCTTT. Translation gives CASSSYREMNTEAFF. The entire variable domain, with the rest obtained from reference TRBV7-9 and TRBJ1-1, is as follows: DTGVSQNPRHKITKRGQNVTFRCDPISEHNRLYWYRQTLGQGPEFLTYFQNEAQLEKSRLLSDRFSAERPKGSFSTLEIQRTEQGDSAMYLCASSSYREMNTEAFFGQGTRLTVV.

This clonotype was seen a handful of times. The CDR3: CASSQDSPSSYNEQFF. The CDR3 DNA reads as TGTGCCAGCAGCCAAGATAGCCCGAGCTCCTACAATGAGCAGTTCTTC. V gene TRBV3-1 combines with J gene TRBJ2-1; D remains unclear. CDR1 LGHDT and CDR2 YNNKEL come from the germline V gene (reference sequence). The CDR3 covers 16 residues. The germline V and J ends were trimmed by 0 bases and 0 bases, with 9 bases remaining between them.

A few counts support this clonotype. The chain has TRBV12-3 or TRBV12-4 and TRBJ2-7, with unresolved D. V lost 6 bases to trimming and J lost 13 bases, with 10 bases between them. This CDR3 contains 9 residues. The CDR3: CASRRNPYF. The CDR3 DNA is TGTGCCAGCAGACGGAACCCATACTTC.

The chain employs TRBV6-1 and TRBJ1-4; 9 nucleotides agree with TRBD1. J lost 8 bases, V lost 6 bases, and 7 bases had no gene match. The germline V gene has CDR1 MNHNS and CDR2 SASEGT. This CDR3 comprises 14 residues. CDR3 in amino acids: CASSPGQGLEKLFF. The CDR3 DNA is TGTGCCAGCAGCCCGGGACAGGGCTTGGAAAAACTGTTTTTT.

V gene TRBV19 combines with J gene TRBJ1-2; D is possibly TRBD1 (5 bases). Germline assignment: CDR1 LNHDA and CDR2 SQIVND (reference sequence). The length of the CDR3 is 13 residues. The V and J ends lost 7 bases and 3 bases respectively, with 12 bases between them. The CDR3 bases are TGTGCCAGTATGCCGACAGACCACTATGGCTACACCTTC. Translated: CASMPTDHYGYTF. Full variable domain (rest looked up from reference TRBV19 and TRBJ1-2): DGGITQSPKYLFRKEGQNVTLSCEQNLNHDAMYWYRQDPGQGLRLIYYSQIVNDFQKGDIAEGYSVSREKKESFPLTVTSAQKNPTAFYLCASMPTDHYGYTFGSGTRLTVV.

The gene calls are TRBV29-1 and TRBJ1-2; D not certain. This CDR3 has 10 residues. V lost 1 base to trimming and J lost 5 bases, with 2 bases between them. Germline V gene sequence: CDR1 SQVTM, CDR2 ANQGSEA. CDR3 protein: CSVEGYGYTF. CDR3 nucleotide sequence: TGCAGCGTTGAAGGGTATGGCTACACCTTC.

The chain recombines TRBV6-2 or TRBV6-3 with TRBJ2-7; D gene ambiguous. Trimming removed 2 bases at V and 5 bases at J, with 4 bases between. Germline V CDR1 and CDR2: MNHEY, SVGEGT. This CDR3 is 11 amino acids long. The CDR3 reads CASSYVHEQYF. The CDR3 coding sequence is TGTGCCAGCAGTTACGTCCACGAGCAGTACTTC.

The chain employs TRBV6-2 or TRBV6-3 and TRBJ2-7, with TRBD2 matching over 8 bases. CDR1 MNHEY and CDR2 SVGEGT come from the germline V gene. CDR3 length equals 18 residues. Trimming removed 0 bases from V and 2 bases from J; junction bases left unmatched: 12. CDR3 in DNA: TGTGCCAGCAGTTACTCGGATCCCGGGACTAGGTTACCCTACGAGCAGTACTTC. Translated, it gives CASSYSDPGTRLPYEQYF.

This clonotype was counted only a few times. The chain is built from TRBV29-1 and TRBJ2-1; either TRBD1 or TRBD2 may supply D (5 bases each). Germline lookup yields CDR1 SQVTM and CDR2 ANQGSEA. The CDR3 is made up of 11 amino acids. Trimming cost V 5 bases and J 9 bases, with 11 bases left between them. CDR3 amino acids: CSVPIGAEQFF. CDR3 nucleotide sequence: TGCAGCGTTCCCATCGGGGCTGAGCAGTTCTTC.

The chain is built from TRBV7-2 and TRBJ1-4, with unresolved D. Germline lookup yields CDR1 SGHTA and CDR2 FQGNSA. The CDR3 totals 14 residues. Trimming shortened V by 1 base and J by 8 bases, and 11 bases separated the two germline ends. The CDR3 sequence is CASSLGWAGEKLFF. DNA for the CDR3: TGTGCCAGCAGCTTAGGTTGGGCCGGAGAAAAACTGTTTTTT.

The J gene is TRBJ1-4, the V gene TRBV7-9; D is undetermined. Per the germline V gene, CDR1 is SEHNR and CDR2 is FQNEAQ (reference sequence). The CDR3 extends over 11 amino acids. V was trimmed by 0 bases and J by 12 bases, leaving 5 bases between them. The CDR3 coding sequence is TGTGCCAGCAGCTTAGCCGAGGAACTGTTTTTT. Amino acid sequence: CASSLAEELFF.

This clonotype was observed once. V gene TRBV6-6 combines with J gene TRBJ1-5, with D perhaps TRBD1 (5 bases). Germline values: CDR1 MNHNY, CDR2 SVGAGI (reference sequence). The ends were cut back, 7 bases at V and 5 bases at J, with 9 bases in the middle. CDR3 length: 12 residues. The CDR3 DNA reads as TGTGCCAGCACTCAGGGAGATCAGCCCCAGCATTTT. It encodes CASTQGDQPQHF.

This chain connects TRBV2 to TRBJ1-1; D is unclear. The length of the CDR3 is 13 residues. The germline V and J ends were trimmed by 4 bases and 6 bases, with 12 bases remaining between them. Germline loops: CDR1 SNHLY, CDR2 FYNNEI. The CDR3 loop reads CASSVDISPEAFF. DNA of the CDR3: TGTGCCAGCAGTGTTGACATATCCCCTGAAGCTTTCTTT. Filled out from reference TRBV2 and TRBJ1-1, the complete variable domain reads EPEVTQTPSHQVTQMGQEVILRCVPISNHLYFYWYRQILGQKVEFLVSFYNNEISEKSEIFDDQFSVERPDGSNFTLKIRSTKLEDSAMYFCASSVDISPEAFFGQGTRLTVV.

This clonotype was seen only a few times. V usage is TRBV5-5 and J usage is TRBJ2-2; D might be TRBD2 (6 bases). The germline gives CDR1 SGHKS, CDR2 YYEKEE (reference sequence). Trimming left V 6 bases short and J 3 bases short, with 15 bases between. CDR3 length: 15 residues. The CDR3 loop reads CASTGGGFYTGELFF. The CDR3 nucleotides are TGTGCCAGCACGGGTGGAGGGTTTTACACCGGGGAGCTGTTTTTT.

This clonotype came up a few times. The chain couples TRBV9 to TRBJ2-3, with 7 nucleotides matching TRBD2. The ends lost 4 bases at V and 2 bases at J; junction bases unmatched: 7. The CDR3 consists of 15 residues. Germline assignment: CDR1 SGDLS and CDR2 YYNGEE. In DNA, the CDR3 is TGTGCCAGCAGCCTCGTTCGGGAGGTCACAGATACGCAGTATTTT. Protein sequence: CASSLVREVTDTQYF.

V is TRBV24-1 and J is TRBJ1-1, with D perhaps TRBD1 (6 bases). The CDR3 runs 17 residues. Trimming stripped 5 bases from V and 1 base from J, with 19 bases between. Germline V gene lookup returns CDR1 KGHDR and CDR2 SFDVKD. The CDR3 loop reads CATSAKKLGQTNTEAFF. CDR3 nucleotide sequence: TGTGCCACCAGTGCTAAAAAACTAGGACAGACGAACACTGAAGCTTTCTTT.

This clonotype occurred a few times. The chain recombines TRBV19 with TRBJ1-1; 10 positions agree with TRBD1. Looked up from germline, CDR1 is LNHDA and CDR2 is SQIVND (reference sequence). This CDR3 contains 17 residues. The V segment lost 4 bases and the J segment 6 bases; nucleotides outside the gene matches: 14. CDR3 amino acids: CASSTRTGGLIGSEAFF. CDR3 sequence (DNA): TGTGCCAGTAGTACACGGACAGGGGGGTTAATCGGCTCTGAAGCTTTCTTT. Together with reference TRBV19 and TRBJ1-1, the CDR3 gives the full variable domain: DGGITQSPKYLFRKEGQNVTLSCEQNLNHDAMYWYRQDPGQGLRLIYYSQIVNDFQKGDIAEGYSVSREKKESFPLTVTSAQKNPTAFYLCASSTRTGGLIGSEAFFGQGTRLTVV.

This clonotype was counted between two and nine times. This chain uses TRBV28 with TRBJ1-5; 7 bases are shared with TRBD1. The germline CDR1 and CDR2 sequences are MDHEN and SYDVKM. The CDR3 loop spans 16 amino acids. V gave up 5 bases and J gave up 5 bases; unmatched junction bases: 12. Here the CDR3 reads CASSLRDSGSYQPQHF. The CDR3 DNA reads as TGTGCCAGCAGTCTACGGGACAGTGGATCCTATCAGCCCCAGCATTTT.

This sequence joins TRBV25-1 and TRBJ2-1; possibly TRBD2 for D (6 bases). Trimming pared 4 bases from V and 7 bases from J, leaving 14 bases between. Germline CDR1 and CDR2: MGHDK and SYGVNS. The CDR3 covers 14 residues. Here the CDR3 DNA reads TGTGCCAGCAGTGTGGGAGGTGTAGAGAATGAGCAGTTCTTC. It encodes CASSVGGVENEQFF.